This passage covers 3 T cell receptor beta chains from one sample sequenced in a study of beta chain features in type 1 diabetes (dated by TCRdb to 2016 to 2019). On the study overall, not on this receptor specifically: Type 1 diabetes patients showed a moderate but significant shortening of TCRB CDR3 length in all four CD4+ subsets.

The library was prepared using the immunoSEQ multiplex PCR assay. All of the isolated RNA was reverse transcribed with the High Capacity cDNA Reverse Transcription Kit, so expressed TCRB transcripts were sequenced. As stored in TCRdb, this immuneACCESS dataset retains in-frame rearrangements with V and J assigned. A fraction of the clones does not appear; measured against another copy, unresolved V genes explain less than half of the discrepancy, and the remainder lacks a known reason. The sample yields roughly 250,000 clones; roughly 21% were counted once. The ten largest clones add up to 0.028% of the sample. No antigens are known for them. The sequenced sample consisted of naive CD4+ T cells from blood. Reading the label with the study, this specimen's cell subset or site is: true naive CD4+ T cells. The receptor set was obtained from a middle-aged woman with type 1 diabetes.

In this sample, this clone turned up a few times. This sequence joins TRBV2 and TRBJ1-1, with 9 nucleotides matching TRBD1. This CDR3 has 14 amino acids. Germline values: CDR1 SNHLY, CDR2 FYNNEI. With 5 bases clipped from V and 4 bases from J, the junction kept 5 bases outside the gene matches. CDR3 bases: TGTGCCAGCAGTTCGGACAGGGGAGTCACTGAAGCTTTCTTT. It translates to CASSSDRGVTEAFF. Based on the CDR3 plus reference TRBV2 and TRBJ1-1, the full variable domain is EPEVTQTPSHQVTQMGQEVILRCVPISNHLYFYWYRQILGQKVEFLVSFYNNEISEKSEIFDDQFSVERPDGSNFTLKIRSTKLEDSAMYFCASSSDRGVTEAFFGQGTRLTVV.

CDR3 bases: TGTGCCACCAGCACGGGGGGTACCTACAATGAGCAGTTCTTC. This encodes CATSTGGTYNEQFF. The V gene is TRBV15, the J gene TRBJ2-1, with TRBD2 matching 7 bases. With 4 bases clipped from V and 2 bases from J, the junction kept 2 bases outside the gene matches. The germline V gene encodes CDR1 LNHNV and CDR2 YYDKDF (reference sequence). CDR3 size: 14 residues.

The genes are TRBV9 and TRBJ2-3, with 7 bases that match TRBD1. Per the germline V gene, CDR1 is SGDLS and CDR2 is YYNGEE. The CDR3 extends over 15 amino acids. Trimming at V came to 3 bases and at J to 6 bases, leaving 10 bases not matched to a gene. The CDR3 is CASSAALGRGDTQYF. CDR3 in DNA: TGTGCCAGCAGCGCTGCTTTAGGCAGGGGGGATACGCAGTATTTT.